These 18 T cell receptor beta chains were sequenced from one sample in a study of T cells in women clearing cervical HPV infection. Clones were sequenced by immunoSEQ multiplex PCR, and TCRdb holds only the in-frame ones, with some missing. This specimen shows 45,000 to 50,000 clones; the ten leading clones hold less than 40%. Sequenced material: blood buffy coat. Every receptor here comes from a woman between 18 and 75 years old with a cervical HPV16 infection that either progressed to CIN3+ or cleared (not recorded which).

Points on this clone: Sequencing ends 3 residues short of the CDR3 end; the germline J gene provides the rest. The chain couples TRBV30 to TRBJ1-6; D is unresolved. The germline V gene has CDR1 GTSNPN and CDR2 SVGIG (reference sequence). Between the trimmed V and J ends, which lost 2 bases and 7 bases, there was a span of 12 bases. The CDR3 has 14 residues. Partial CDR3 DNA: TGTGCCTGGAGTAGCGGTGGAGGAAATTCACCC. This codes for CAWSSGGGNSP. The CDR3, in full, reads CAWSSGGGNSPLHF. Full variable domain (missing parts from reference TRBV30 and TRBJ1-6): SQTIHQWPATLVQPVGSPLSLECTVEGTSNPNLYWYRQAAGRGLQLLFYSVGIGQISSEVPQNLSASRPQDRQFILSSKKLLLSDSGFYLCAWSSGGGNSPLHFGNGTRLTVT.

As to this clone: With the read ending 3 residues before the CDR3 end, the germline J gene is used to fill in that end. V usage is TRBV20-1 and J usage is TRBJ2-5; 7 bases are shared with TRBD2. The trim removed 5 bases at V and 1 base at J, leaving 13 bases unmatched. Germline lookup yields CDR1 DFQATT and CDR2 SNEGSKA (reference sequence). This CDR3 region has 16 residues. This CDR3 reads CSALSSLAEPQETQYF. CDR3 DNA (partial): TGCAGTGCTCTGTCTTCCCTAGCGGAGCCCCAAGAGACC.

With respect to this clone: From the germline J gene comes the end of the CDR3, since the read stops 3 residues before it. V and J are TRBV20-1 and TRBJ2-7; D unresolved. Germline V lookup: CDR1 DFQATT, CDR2 SNEGSKA (reference sequence). The CDR3 length is 14 residues. With 3 bases removed from V and 4 bases from J, the gap between germline ends came to 16 bases. CDR3 DNA (partial): TGCAGTGCTAGTCCCCCGAGACACGGATACGAG. This codes for CSASPPRHGYE. The full CDR3 sequence reads CSASPPRHGYEQYF.

Regarding this clone: The read stops 3 residues short of the end of the CDR3; the missing end is completed from the germline J gene. V and J are TRBV6-1 and TRBJ2-7, with TRBD2 identical over 9 bases. V trimming: 4 bases; J trimming: 4 bases; junction bases outside the gene matches: 2. The germline gives CDR1 MNHNS, CDR2 SASEGT. The CDR3 has 13 amino acids. This chain's CDR3 is CASSGTSGYEQYF. The CDR3 bases that were read are TGTGCCAGCAGTGGAACTAGCGGGTACGAG.

As to this clone: The read ends 3 residues early relative to the CDR3; the germline J gene fills the gap. This chain connects TRBV2 to TRBJ2-7, with D unresolved. The germline V gene encodes CDR1 SNHLY and CDR2 FYNNEI. Trimming shortened V by 0 bases and J by 2 bases, and 8 bases separated the two germline ends. The CDR3 consists of 14 residues. The covered CDR3 bases are TGTGCCAGCAGTGAAGCGCTTCAGGCCTACGAG. Translated: CASSEALQAYE. The entire CDR3 protein reads CASSEALQAYEQYF.

Details on this clone: The read ends 3 residues early relative to the CDR3; the germline J gene fills the gap. The chain couples TRBV11-2 to TRBJ1-6; no firm D call. CDR3 length: 14 residues. Trimming removed 1 base from V and 8 bases from J, with 9 bases in between. In germline, CDR1 is SGHAT, CDR2 FQNNGV. CDR3 in amino acids: CASSLVSRDSPLHF. CDR3 DNA, as far as it was read: TGTGCCAGCAGCTTAGTATCCCGGGATTCACCC.

A note on this clone: The CDR3 is cut off 3 residues early in the read; its end comes from the germline J gene. V and J are TRBV5-6 and TRBJ2-7, with a possible D match to TRBD2 (5 bases). Trimming cost V 4 bases and J 2 bases, with 13 bases left between them. This CDR3 region has 14 residues. CDR1 is SGHDT, CDR2 YYEEEE, per germline. CDR3 residues: CASSRDYPTYEQYF. The DNA read from the CDR3 is TGTGCCAGCAGCCGAGACTACCCGACCTACGAG.

As regards this clone: From the germline J gene comes the end of the CDR3, since the read stops 3 residues before it. The chain employs TRBV6-1 and TRBJ2-4; D is perhaps TRBD2 (5 bases). Per germline, CDR1 MNHNS and CDR2 SASEGT. Trimming left V 1 base short and J 0 bases short, with 19 bases between. The CDR3 length is 19 residues. This chain's CDR3 is CASSEDGWVALRAKNIQYF. The sequenced CDR3 bases are TGTGCCAGCAGTGAAGATGGGTGGGTAGCGCTTCGAGCCAAAAACATT.

About this clone: The read stops 3 residues short of the end of the CDR3; the missing end is completed from the germline J gene. This chain connects TRBV7-9 to TRBJ1-6; D is perhaps TRBD1 (5 bases). Trimming removed 8 bases from V and 10 bases from J, with 21 bases in between. Looked up from germline, CDR1 is SEHNR and CDR2 is FQNEAQ (reference sequence). The CDR3 consists of 15 residues. The CDR3 DNA, read in part, is TGTGCCAGCGATCAGGGATGGGTCGGAGGCTCACCC. Protein product: CASDQGWVGGSP. The full CDR3 is CASDQGWVGGSPLHF.

The covered CDR3 bases are TGCAGTGCTCCCCCCCAGCGGAGCACAGATACG. Its protein product is CSAPPQRSTDT. The entire CDR3 protein reads CSAPPQRSTDTQYF. This chain joins TRBV20-1 and TRBJ2-3; maybe TRBD2 (5 bases). Sequencing ends 3 residues short of the CDR3 end; the germline J gene provides the rest. Trimming removed 5 bases from V and 0 bases from J, with 12 bases in between. Per germline, CDR1 DFQATT and CDR2 SNEGSKA (reference sequence). The CDR3 runs 14 residues.

Notes on this clone: The read is 3 residues too short to cover the CDR3 end, so that end is filled in from the germline J gene. This chain joins TRBV19 and TRBJ2-4, with 9 bases that match TRBD1. V was pared by 3 bases and J by 4 bases, with 7 bases of the junction left unmatched. Germline V gene sequence: CDR1 LNHDA, CDR2 SQIVND (reference sequence). This CDR3 comprises 16 residues. The sequenced part of the CDR3 DNA is TGTGCCAGTAGTATTTCGATCGGGACAGGGAAAAACATT. It translates to CASSISIGTGKNI. The whole CDR3 sequence reads CASSISIGTGKNIQYF.

Remarks on this clone: The CDR3 end lies 3 residues beyond the end of the read and is filled in from the germline J gene. The V gene is TRBV28, the J gene TRBJ1-3; D possibly corresponds to TRBD1 (5 bases). The CDR3 has 14 amino acids. V lost 5 bases and J lost 9, with 17 bases in between. Germline CDR1 MDHEN, CDR2 SYDVKM. CDR3 DNA (partial): TGTGCCAGCAGTCCCTCAGGGTTCACAACCACC. Encoded protein: CASSPSGFTTT. In full, the CDR3 reads CASSPSGFTTTIYF.

On this clone: The read gets to within 3 residues of the CDR3 end, and the germline J gene fills in the rest. The chain employs TRBV10-3 and TRBJ2-3, with D possibly being TRBD2 (6 bases). Trimming removed 3 bases at V and 2 bases at J, with 12 bases between. This CDR3 has 15 residues. Per germline, CDR1 ENHRY and CDR2 SYGVKD. CDR3 protein: CAISDPGLSTDTQYF. The part of the CDR3 DNA that was read is TGTGCCATCAGTGATCCGGGACTGTCCACAGATACG.

With regard to this clone: The junction and the germline gene differ at one end; a read error may be behind it. The sequenced fragment ends 3 residues before the CDR3 boundary, so the rest is inferred from the germline J gene. This CDR3 is also generated by other DNA sequences in the sample. The chain couples TRBV7-8 to TRBJ1-3; D uncertain. CDR1 is SGHVS and CDR2 is FQNEAQ in the germline V gene. The CDR3 totals 13 residues. CDR3 protein: CASALAGGNTIYF. The sequenced part of the CDR3 DNA is TGTGCCAGCGCTCTGGCAGGTGGAAACACA.

About this clone: The CDR3 goes on 3 residues after the read ends, and that part is filled in from the germline J gene. The chain has TRBV7-9 and TRBJ1-1, with unresolved D. CDR3 length: 13 amino acids. Germline-derived CDR1 and CDR2 are SEHNR and FQNEAQ (reference sequence). V dropped 5 bases and J dropped 0 bases, with 7 bases sitting between them. The part of the CDR3 DNA that was read is TGTGCCAGCAGCCAGGAACTGAACACTGAA. Its translation: CASSQELNTE. The full CDR3 protein reads CASSQELNTEAFF. Combining the CDR3 with reference TRBV7-9 and TRBJ1-1 gives the whole variable domain DTGVSQNPRHKITKRGQNVTFRCDPISEHNRLYWYRQTLGQGPEFLTYFQNEAQLEKSRLLSDRFSAERPKGSFSTLEIQRTEQGDSAMYLCASSQELNTEAFFGQGTRLTVV.

A note on this clone: The read falls 3 residues short of the CDR3 end, and the missing part is taken from the germline J gene. The rearrangement links TRBV30 to TRBJ1-5, with D maybe TRBD1 (5 bases). Germline V CDR1 and CDR2: GTSNPN, SVGIG (reference sequence). V was cut by 3 bases and J by 1 base, with 10 bases left in between. The CDR3 has 14 amino acids. The CDR3 bases that were read are TGTGCCTGGAGATCGGGGGTGAGCAATCAGCCC. This translates into CAWRSGVSNQP. The whole CDR3 sequence is CAWRSGVSNQPQHF.

Worth noting for this clone: The read terminates 3 residues ahead of where the CDR3 ends, so the germline J gene completes it. This chain links TRBV6-2 or TRBV6-3 with TRBJ2-5, with D possibly matching TRBD1 (6 bases). This CDR3 is 15 amino acids long. The V end was cut by 6 bases, the J end by 0 bases, with 14 bases between. Germline-derived CDR1 and CDR2 are MNHEY and SVGEGT. Here the CDR3 reads CASSHAGTNQETQYF. The DNA read from the CDR3 is TGTGCCAGCAGCCACGCCGGGACAAACCAAGAGACC.

With respect to this clone: The sequenced fragment ends 3 residues before the CDR3 boundary, so the rest is inferred from the germline J gene. This chain connects TRBV20-1 to TRBJ2-3; D is uncertain. The CDR3 consists of 10 residues. Germline-derived CDR1 and CDR2 are DFQATT and SNEGSKA (reference sequence). The V gene lost 5 bases and the J gene lost 2 bases, with 2 bases spanning the gap. The DNA read from the CDR3 is TGCAGTGCTCTCACAGATACG. It translates to CSALTDT. The entire CDR3 sequence reads CSALTDTQYF.